The clone carrying this TCR beta chain was counted between two and nine times. Its antigen remains unidentified. The germline V gene encodes CDR1 KGHSH and CDR2 LQKENI. V was pared by 2 bases and J by 9 bases, with 13 bases between. The CDR3 sequence is 13 residues long. Primers: 60 Vbeta forward and 13 Jbeta reverse. Sequencing used immunoSEQ multiplex PCR; TCRdb keeps in-frame clones, though not all of them. The table lists about 140,000 clones, roughly three quarters of them singletons. As for the donors, each was a healthy bone marrow donor. These data are taken from a study of cytomegalovirus exposure and HLA in healthy donors. Study findings and constraints: The likely explanation for a cluster of highly shared sequence variants was sequencing artifact. A later analysis found that most CMV-associated TCR beta chains appeared HLA-restricted. The study assumed roughly uniform donor sequencing depth for presence/absence analyses.

V gene TRBV18 combines with J gene TRBJ2-5; D might be TRBD2 (5 bases). This receptor was taken from a man younger than 45 in good health and CMV-seronegative. Material for sequencing was PBMCs. CDR3 in amino acids: CASSPGGPGAQYF. The CDR3 DNA reads as TGTGCCAGCTCACCAGGAGGACCTGGGGCCCAGTACTTC.